This T cell receptor (beta chain) was captured by sequencing in a study of blood T cells in healthy people across ages (dated by TCRdb to about 2015). For context, the study as a whole: In model experiments, template switching captured about one uniquely barcoded TCR beta cDNA molecule for every two T cells. The study measured age-related changes in TCR beta repertoire diversity using deep sequencing normalized with unique cDNA molecular identifiers. Four age groups were formed from the donors: young (average approximately 15 years), middle-aged (approximately 42), aged (roughly 59) and long-lived (around 80). To avoid experimental bias, donors of different ages were randomly spread across the sequencing lanes. Using the same blood draw, the study looked at two additional independent replicas of 1 million unique cDNA reads for two donors, one aged 18 to 30 and the other aged 80 or older. What the work shows at the level of the full study, not this receptor alone: Because profiling used bulk unsorted PBMCs, naive and antigen-experienced compartments could not be compared conclusively. Observed TCR beta diversity per million T cells fell roughly linearly with age, and a significant reduction was already apparent by age roughly 40. There was a strong correlation between observed TCR beta diversity and the percentage of naive T cells measured by flow cytometry. Estimates of total diversity from one million sequenced T cells were regarded as lower bounds and underestimates. Compared with the aged group, more naive CD4+ T cells, fewer expanded clones and increased TCR diversity were shown by the long-lived group, suggesting age selection. Because donor CMV infection status was unknown, age-related changes in expanded clonotypes were potentially confounded.

This clonotype has ten or more counts. Its antigen is not yet known. There are no base qualities to consult, and no much larger clone falls within one base. Systemically healthy Caucasian individuals from Russia, around 38 in total and aged about 6 to 95 years, were included as donors. Each donor gave around 9.8 milliliters of peripheral blood, collected into EDTA-treated Vacutainer tubes. Ficoll-Paque density-gradient centrifugation was used to isolate PBMCs, with at least 6.5 million per sample. Trizol reagent was used to extract total RNA from the PBMCs, yielding at least 5.5 micrograms per sample. The percentages of naive CD45RAhigh/CD27high T cells were determined by flow cytometry on a PBMC aliquot from every donor. Receptors were amplified or captured by 5' RACE. Instrument used: Illumina HiSeq 2500. The second PCR ran for roughly 6 to 11 cycles and used a J-beta primer mix along with a sample-barcoded 5' primer. A unique molecular identifier was introduced onto each TCR beta cDNA molecule by a template-switch 5' adaptor carrying 12 random nucleotides. Each sample yielded at least 2.5 million CDR3-containing paired-end reads. First-strand cDNA was synthesized from all RNA with the Mint cDNA synthesis kit, primed by a TRBC-specific oligonucleotide. Following uracil-DNA glycosylase treatment, all cDNA underwent a first 18-cycle PCR with the universal primers M1SS and BC2_uni_R. The source study handled its data this way. Each sample was normalized by randomly selecting 1 million high-quality reads, each carrying a distinct molecular identifier. Instead of being binned into consensus sequences, reads that shared molecular identifiers were thrown out. MiTCR, run with a Q25 quality threshold and the strictest error-elimination algorithm, handled CDR3 identification, clonotype clustering and error correction. Lower-bound total TCR beta diversity was estimated with a nonparametric unseen species model using Euler transformation. The public reads were reprocessed in TCRdb via fastp at Q25 and MiXCR, keeping in-frame beta chains. Rows merge per CDR3 protein into single entries with the most common DNA and genes. The V and J calls and clone size come from TCRdb's table, not from the authors' own analysis. The sample table contains 650,000 to 700,000 distinct CDR3 sequences; only one count was recorded for around 52% of them. The biggest ten clones account for roughly 12% of the sample.

Material for sequencing was blood. The source of this sequence is a woman at least 80 years old in good health.

CDR3 loop: CASSLIGAGSTDTQYF. Here is the DNA: TGTGCCAGCAGTTTAATTGGGGCGGGTAGCACAGATACGCAGTATTTT. Recombination joined TRBV27 with TRBJ2-3; the D assignment is uncertain and may be TRBD1 or TRBD2, with 5 bases supporting each. The CDR3 contains 16 residues, cysteine and phenylalanine counted. Left in the record is the CDR3 DNA by itself, 48 bases read in frame from the first base. V sheds 2 bases and J sheds 0 bases, leaving 12 bases between their ends. Looking up the germline V gene (reference sequence) yields CDR1 MNHEY and CDR2 SMNVEV.